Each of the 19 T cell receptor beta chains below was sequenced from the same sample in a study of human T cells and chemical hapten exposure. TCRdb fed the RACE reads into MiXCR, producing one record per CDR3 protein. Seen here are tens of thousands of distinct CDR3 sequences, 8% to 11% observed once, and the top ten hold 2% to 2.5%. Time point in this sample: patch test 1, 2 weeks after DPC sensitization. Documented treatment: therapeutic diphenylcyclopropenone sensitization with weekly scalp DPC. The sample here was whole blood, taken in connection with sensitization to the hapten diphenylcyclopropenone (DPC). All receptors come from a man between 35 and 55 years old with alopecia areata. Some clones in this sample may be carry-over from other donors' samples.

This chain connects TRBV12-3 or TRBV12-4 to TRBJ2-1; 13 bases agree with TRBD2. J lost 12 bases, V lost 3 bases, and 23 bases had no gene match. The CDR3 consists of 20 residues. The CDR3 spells CASSFYRWTSGSVAEQGQFF. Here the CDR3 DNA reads TGTGCCAGCAGTTTCTATCGGTGGACTAGCGGGAGTGTGGCAGAACAAGGGCAGTTCTTC.

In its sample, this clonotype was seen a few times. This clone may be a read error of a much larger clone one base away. CDR3 DNA sequence: TGTGCCAGCAGGGGACAGTTGAACACTGAAGCTTTCTTT. Protein sequence: CASRGQLNTEAFF. The rearrangement links TRBV21-1 to TRBJ1-1; the table gives TRBD1 as D, unverified against the DNA. TRBV21-1 is an annotated pseudogene. The CDR3 has 13 residues.

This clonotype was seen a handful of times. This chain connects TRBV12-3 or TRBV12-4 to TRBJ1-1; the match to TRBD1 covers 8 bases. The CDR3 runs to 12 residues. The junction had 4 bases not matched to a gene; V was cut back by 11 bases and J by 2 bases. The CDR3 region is CAAGQGNTEAFF. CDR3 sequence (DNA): TGTGCCGCCGGACAGGGAAACACTGAAGCTTTCTTT.

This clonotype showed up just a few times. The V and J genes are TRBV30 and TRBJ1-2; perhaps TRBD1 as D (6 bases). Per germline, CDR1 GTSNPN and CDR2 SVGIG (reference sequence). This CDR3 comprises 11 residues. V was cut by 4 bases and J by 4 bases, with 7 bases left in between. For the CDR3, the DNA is TGTGCCTGGACGACAGGCTATGGCTACACCTTC. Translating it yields CAWTTGYGYTF.

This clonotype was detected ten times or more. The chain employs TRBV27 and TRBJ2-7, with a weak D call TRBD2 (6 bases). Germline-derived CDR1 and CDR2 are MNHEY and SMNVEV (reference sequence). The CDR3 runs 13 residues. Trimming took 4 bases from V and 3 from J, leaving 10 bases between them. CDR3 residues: CASSSSGFYEQYF. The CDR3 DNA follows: TGTGCCAGCAGTTCCAGCGGGTTCTACGAGCAGTACTTC.

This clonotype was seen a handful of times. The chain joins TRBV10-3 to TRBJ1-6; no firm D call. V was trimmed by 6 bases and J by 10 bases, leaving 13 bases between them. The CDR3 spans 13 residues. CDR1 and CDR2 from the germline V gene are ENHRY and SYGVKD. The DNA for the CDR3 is TGTGCCATCAGAAGGGATAGAGGATCACCCCTCCACTTT. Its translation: CAIRRDRGSPLHF.

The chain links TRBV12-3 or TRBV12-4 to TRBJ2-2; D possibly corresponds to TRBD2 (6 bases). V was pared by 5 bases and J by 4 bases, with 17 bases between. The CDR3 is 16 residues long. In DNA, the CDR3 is TGTGCCAGCAGTCCCACCCCCGGGACTTTCACCGGGGAGCTGTTTTTT. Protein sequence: CASSPTPGTFTGELFF.

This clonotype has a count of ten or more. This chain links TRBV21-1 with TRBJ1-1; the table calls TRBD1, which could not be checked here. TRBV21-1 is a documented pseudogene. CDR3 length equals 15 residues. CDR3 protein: CAGSVPGQVPSEAFF. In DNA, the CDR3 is TGTGCCGGCTCCGTCCCGGGACAGGTGCCGAGTGAAGCTTTCTTT.

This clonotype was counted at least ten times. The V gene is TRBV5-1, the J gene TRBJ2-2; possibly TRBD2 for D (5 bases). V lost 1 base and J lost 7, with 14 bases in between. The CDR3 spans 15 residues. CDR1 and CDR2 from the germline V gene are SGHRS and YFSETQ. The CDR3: CASSLNVGAHGELFF. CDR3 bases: TGCGCCAGCAGCTTGAATGTGGGAGCACACGGGGAGCTGTTTTTT.

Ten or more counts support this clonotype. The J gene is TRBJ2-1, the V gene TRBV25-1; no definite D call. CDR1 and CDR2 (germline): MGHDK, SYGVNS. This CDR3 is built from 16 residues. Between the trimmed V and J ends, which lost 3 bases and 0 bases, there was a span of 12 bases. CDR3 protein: CASSDPYTISYNEQFF. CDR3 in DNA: TGTGCCAGCAGTGACCCGTACACGATCTCCTACAATGAGCAGTTCTTC.

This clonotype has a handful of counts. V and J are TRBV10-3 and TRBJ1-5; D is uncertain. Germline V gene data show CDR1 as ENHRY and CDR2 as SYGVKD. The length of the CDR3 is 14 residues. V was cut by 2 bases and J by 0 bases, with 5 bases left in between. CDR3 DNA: TGTGCCATCAGTGAGGACTATAGCAATCAGCCCCAGCATTTT. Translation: CAISEDYSNQPQHF.

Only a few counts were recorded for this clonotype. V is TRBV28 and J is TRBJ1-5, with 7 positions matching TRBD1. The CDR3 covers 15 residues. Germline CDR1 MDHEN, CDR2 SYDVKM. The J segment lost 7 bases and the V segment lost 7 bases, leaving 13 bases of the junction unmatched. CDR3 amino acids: CASNPPGTDSQPQHF. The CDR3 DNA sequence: TGTGCCAGCAACCCCCCGGGGACAGATTCACAGCCCCAGCATTTT.

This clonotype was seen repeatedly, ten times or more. CDR3 nucleotides: TGTGCCAGCAGTCCTAGCGGGGAGTACAATGAGCAGTTCTTC. This sequence encodes CASSPSGEYNEQFF. The V call is TRBV6-5, the J call TRBJ2-1, with 9 bases aligning to TRBD2. The CDR3 has 14 amino acids. Germline V gives CDR1 MNHEY, CDR2 SVGAGI. J lost 4 bases, V lost 5 bases, and 3 bases had no gene match.

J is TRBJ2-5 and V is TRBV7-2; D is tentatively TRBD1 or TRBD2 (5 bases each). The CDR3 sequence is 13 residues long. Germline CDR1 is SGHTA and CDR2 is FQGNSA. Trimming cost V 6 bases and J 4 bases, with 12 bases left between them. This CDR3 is CASSFPGTETQYF. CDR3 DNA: TGTGCCAGCAGTTTCCCCGGGACAGAGACCCAGTACTTC.

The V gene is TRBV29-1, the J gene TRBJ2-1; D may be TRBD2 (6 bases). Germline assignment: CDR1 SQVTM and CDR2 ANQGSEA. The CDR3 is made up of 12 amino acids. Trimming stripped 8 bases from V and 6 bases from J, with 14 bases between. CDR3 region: CSSRDSINEQFF. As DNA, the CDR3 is TGCAGCAGCCGGGACTCGATCAATGAGCAGTTCTTC.

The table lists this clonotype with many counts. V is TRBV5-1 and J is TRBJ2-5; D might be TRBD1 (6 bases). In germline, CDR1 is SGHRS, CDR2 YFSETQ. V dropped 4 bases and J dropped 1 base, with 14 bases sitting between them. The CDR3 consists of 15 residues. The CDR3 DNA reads TGCGCCAGCAGCCGCGGAACAGGGCCCCAAGAGACCCAGTACTTC. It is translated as CASSRGTGPQETQYF. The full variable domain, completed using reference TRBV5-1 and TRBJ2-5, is KAGVTQTPRYLIKTRGQQVTLSCSPISGHRSVSWYQQTPGQGLQFLFEYFSETQRNKGNFPGRFSGRQFSNSRSEMNVSTLELGDSALYLCASSRGTGPQETQYFGPGTRLLVL.

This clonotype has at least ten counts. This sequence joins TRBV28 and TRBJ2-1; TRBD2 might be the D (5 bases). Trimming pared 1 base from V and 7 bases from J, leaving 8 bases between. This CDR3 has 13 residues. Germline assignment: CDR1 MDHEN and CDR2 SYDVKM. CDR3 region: CASSLSAGNEQFF. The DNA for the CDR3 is TGTGCCAGCAGTTTATCTGCGGGTAATGAGCAGTTCTTC.

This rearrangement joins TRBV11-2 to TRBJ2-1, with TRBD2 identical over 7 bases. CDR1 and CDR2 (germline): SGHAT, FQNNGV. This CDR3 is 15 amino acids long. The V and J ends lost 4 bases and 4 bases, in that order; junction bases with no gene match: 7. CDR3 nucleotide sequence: TGTGCCAGCAGCTCTCAGCGGGACTCTTACAATGAGCAGTTCTTC. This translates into CASSSQRDSYNEQFF.

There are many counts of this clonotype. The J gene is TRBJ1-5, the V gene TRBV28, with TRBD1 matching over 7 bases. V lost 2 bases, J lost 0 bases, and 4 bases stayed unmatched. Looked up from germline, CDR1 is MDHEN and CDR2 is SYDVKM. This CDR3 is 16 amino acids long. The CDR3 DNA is TGTGCCAGCAGTTTACCCGACAGGGTTAGCAATCAGCCCCAGCATTTT. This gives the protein CASSLPDRVSNQPQHF.